A selection of T cell receptor beta chains follows, all from one sample in a study of blood T cell repertoires in COVID-19. Clones were sequenced by immunoSEQ multiplex PCR, and TCRdb holds only the in-frame ones, with some missing. This table has 150,000 or so clones, about 85% appearing once. Sample: peripheral blood. The receptors shown here come from a man aged 18 to 29 with acute or convalescent COVID-19. The CDR3 runs from the conserved cysteine through the conserved F or W. The D gene is left open where the match is weak. Rows give clone size only sometimes, using once, few, many, or a class for an expanded clone.

>NA|TRBJ1-6|TRBD1|14|TRBV18
TGTGCCAGCTCACGGGACAGGGAGAATTCACCCCTCCACTTT
CASSRDRENSPLHF
>few|TRBJ1-3|TRBD1|17|TRBV19
TGTGCCAGTAGTATGACAGGGCCGGGGAGCTCTGGAAACACCATATATTTT
CASSMTGPGSSGNTIYF
>NA|TRBJ1-4|TRBD1|13|TRBV28
TGTGCCAGCAGCTGGGACAGGGGCAAAAAACTGTTTTTT
CASSWDRGKKLFF
>NA|TRBJ1-1|NA|14|TRBV14
TGTGCCAGCAGCCAAGGGGCGGGGAACACTGAAGCTTTCTTT
CASSQGAGNTEAFF
>NA|TRBJ2-3|TRBD2|17|TRBV4-2
TGTGCCAGCAGCCAAGATCAGGCTAGCGGGGGCACAGATACGCAGTATTTT
CASSQDQASGGTDTQYF
>once|TRBJ1-2|NA|14|TRBV6-1
TGTGCCAGCAGTGACCGGGACTCTAACTATGGCTACACCTTC
CASSDRDSNYGYTF
>few|TRBJ2-1|NA|13|TRBV12-3/TRBV12-4
TGTGCCAGCAGTTACGACAGGTACTATGAGCAGTTCTTC
CASSYDRYYEQFF
>NA|TRBJ1-5|NA|16|TRBV19
TGTGCCAGTAGTATGGGCCGGGGGGGCGTTGGTCAGCCCCAGCATTTT
CASSMGRGGVGQPQHF
>NA|TRBJ1-2|NA|14|TRBV30
TGTGCCTGGAGAAGAACAGGGTGGGACTATGGCTACACCTTC
CAWRRTGWDYGYTF
>NA|TRBJ2-3|TRBD1|15|TRBV3-1/TRBV3-2
TGTGCCAGCAGCCGCCGGACAGGGAACACAGATACGCAGTATTTT
CASSRRTGNTDTQYF
>few|TRBJ1-4|TRBD1|13|TRBV6-5
TGTGCCAGCAGAACAGGGGAGCGGGGGAAACTGTTTTTT
CASRTGERGKLFF
>NA|TRBJ1-5|NA|17|TRBV6-1
TGTGCCAGCAGTGAAGAAGGGGCGTTACATAGCAATCAGCCCCAGCATTTT
CASSEEGALHSNQPQHF
>NA|TRBJ2-5|TRBD1|14|TRBV5-1
TGCGCCAGCAGCGAGGATAGGGGGCTGGAGACCCAGTACTTC
CASSEDRGLETQYF
>few|TRBJ1-2|TRBD1|15|TRBV7-9
TGTGCCAGCAGCTTGGTTGGACAGGCCTTGAATGGCTACACCTTC
CASSLVGQALNGYTF
>once|TRBJ2-1|TRBD1|16|TRBV24-1
TGTGCCACCGAGGACTCCGGGACAGGGAATAACAATGAGCAGTTCTTC
CATEDSGTGNNNEQFF
>once|TRBJ1-6|NA|14|TRBV28
TGTGCCAGCAGTCAAAGTGGGGGGGGTCGGGCCCTCCACTTT
CASSQSGGGRALHF